The 22 T cell receptor beta chains below come from one sample, sequenced in a study of T cell repertoires in cytomegalovirus infection (dated by TCRdb to between 2019 and 2020). Per the publication, the treatment or condition label means: in vitro stimulation with specific CMV peptide epitopes to enrich CMV-specific T cells. TCRdb records Illumina HiSeq 1500 as the sequencer. TCRdb reworked the public reads: Q25 trimming with fastp, MiXCR clone assembly, productive beta chains retained. Rows with one shared CDR3 protein collapse into an entry with the most common genes and DNA. This sample is represented by 450,000 to 550,000 distinct CDR3 sequences; approximately 42% of them were singletons. The biggest ten clones account for 43% of the sample. Antigens of these TCRs are unknown. The input for sequencing was cultured PBMCs, taken from culture after CMV antigen stimulation. The receptors were sampled from a human donor in good health (CMV status not recorded). Some clones in this sample may be carry-over from other donors' samples.

The genes are TRBV2 and TRBJ2-7; 7 positions match TRBD2. CDR1 is SNHLY, CDR2 FYNNEI, per germline. This CDR3 has 14 amino acids. After removal of 5 bases from V and 1 base from J, the junction contained 5 bases not matched to a gene. The CDR3 loop reads CASSLRETSYEQYF. Written as DNA, the CDR3 is TGTGCCAGCAGTTTGCGGGAGACGTCCTACGAGCAGTACTTC. Based on the CDR3 plus reference TRBV2 and TRBJ2-7, the full variable domain is EPEVTQTPSHQVTQMGQEVILRCVPISNHLYFYWYRQILGQKVEFLVSFYNNEISEKSEIFDDQFSVERPDGSNFTLKIRSTKLEDSAMYFCASSLRETSYEQYFGPGTRLTVT.

The V and J genes are TRBV4-3 and TRBJ2-5; 7 nucleotides match TRBD2. The CDR3 length is 16 residues. V was pared by 0 bases and J by 4 bases, with 8 bases of the junction left unmatched. The germline V gene has CDR1 LGHNA and CDR2 YSLEER. CDR3 in amino acids: CASSQDSAGARETQYF. The CDR3 bases are TGCGCCAGCAGCCAAGATTCGGCGGGAGCGCGAGAGACCCAGTACTTC.

The rearrangement joins TRBV7-8 to TRBJ2-6; D is possibly TRBD1 (6 bases). This CDR3 region has 17 residues. The V gene's germline CDR1 is SGHVS and CDR2 FQNEAQ. Trimming removed 2 bases at V and 0 bases at J, with 11 bases between. CDR3 loop: CASSLSQGFSGANVLTF. The DNA of the CDR3 is TGTGCCAGCAGCTTATCACAGGGCTTCTCTGGGGCCAACGTCCTGACTTTC.

The J gene is TRBJ2-3, the V gene TRBV6-2 or TRBV6-3, with D perhaps matching TRBD2 (5 bases). CDR3 length: 15 residues. Germline CDR1 reads MNHEY; CDR2 reads SVGEGT. With 0 bases removed from V and 0 bases from J, the gap between germline ends came to 7 bases. CDR3 sequence reads: CASSYSRTSTDTQYF. DNA of the CDR3: TGTGCCAGCAGTTACTCCCGGACTAGCACAGATACGCAGTATTTT.

This clonotype has a single count. This chain uses TRBV18 with TRBJ2-4; D perhaps matches TRBD2 (5 bases). The V end was cut by 2 bases, the J end by 0 bases, with 8 bases between. The CDR3 runs to 15 residues. Germline-derived CDR1 and CDR2 are KGHSH and LQKENI. CDR3 sequence (DNA): TGTGCCAGCTCACCAAACGGGATAGCCAAAAACATTCAGTACTTC. Amino acids: CASSPNGIAKNIQYF.

This chain links TRBV4-1 with TRBJ2-1; perhaps TRBD2 as D (5 bases). The length of the CDR3 is 18 residues. Germline V lookup: CDR1 MGHRA, CDR2 YSYEKL. The V end lost 0 bases, the J end lost 5 bases, and 20 bases lay between the germline ends. CDR3 residues: CASSQESLRRNLDNEQFF. The CDR3 DNA sequence: TGCGCCAGCAGCCAAGAATCCTTGAGGAGGAACTTAGACAATGAGCAGTTCTTC.

This chain links TRBV7-8 with TRBJ1-2; TRBD1 agrees at 10 bases. Germline V gives CDR1 SGHVS, CDR2 FQNEAQ. V was clipped by 5 bases and J by 8 bases; unmatched bases: 11. CDR3 length: 15 amino acids. The CDR3 spells CASSGWTGGSEGYTF. The CDR3, as DNA: TGTGCCAGCAGCGGGTGGACAGGGGGATCGGAAGGCTACACCTTC.

In this sample, this clonotype turned up a few times. The rearrangement links TRBV7-2 to TRBJ2-3, with D unclear. Trimming stripped 3 bases from V and 10 bases from J, with 8 bases between. Germline lookup yields CDR1 SGHTA and CDR2 FQGNSA. CDR3 length: 11 residues. The CDR3 loop is CASSFMIPQYF. CDR3 nucleotide sequence: TGTGCCAGCAGCTTCATGATCCCGCAGTATTTT.

This clonotype appeared a few times. The rearrangement links TRBV2 to TRBJ2-1; no definite D call. Trimming removed 8 bases at V and 4 bases at J, with 6 bases between. This CDR3 has 11 amino acids. Germline CDR1 SNHLY, CDR2 FYNNEI. The CDR3 DNA is TGTGCCAGCGGGTGGTACAATGAGCAGTTCTTC. It is translated as CASGWYNEQFF. The full variable domain, rest sourced from reference TRBV2 and TRBJ2-1, is EPEVTQTPSHQVTQMGQEVILRCVPISNHLYFYWYRQILGQKVEFLVSFYNNEISEKSEIFDDQFSVERPDGSNFTLKIRSTKLEDSAMYFCASGWYNEQFFGPGTRLTVL.

This clonotype was counted a few times. CDR3 sequence (DNA): TGTGCCAGCAGCTCAGGACTAGCGGGACATTTAGGGCAGTTCTTC. Amino acid sequence: CASSSGLAGHLGQFF. The J gene is TRBJ2-1, the V gene TRBV7-9, with TRBD2 matching 12 bases. Germline CDR1 SEHNR, CDR2 FQNEAQ (reference sequence). V was clipped by 4 bases and J by 12 bases; unmatched bases: 10. The CDR3 runs to 15 residues.

The chain uses TRBV11-2 and TRBJ2-7; TRBD1 agrees at 9 bases. Losses at the gene ends were 0 bases for V and 6 bases for J; bases not matched to a gene: 6. The germline CDR1 and CDR2 sequences are SGHAT and FQNNGV. CDR3 size: 15 residues. The CDR3 sequence: CASSLDGNRGREQYF. As DNA, the CDR3 is TGTGCCAGCAGCTTAGATGGGAACAGGGGGCGCGAGCAGTACTTC. Using reference TRBV11-2 and TRBJ2-7 for the parts outside the CDR3, the full variable domain is EAGVAQSPRYKIIEKRQSVAFWCNPISGHATLYWYQQILGQGPKLLIQFQNNGVVDDSQLPKDRFSAERLKGVDSTLKIQPAKLEDSAVYLCASSLDGNRGREQYFGPGTRLTVT.

The chain employs TRBV7-2 and TRBJ2-2; weak D call: TRBD1 (5 bases). Germline loops: CDR1 SGHTA, CDR2 FQGNSA. V was cut by 6 bases and J by 2 bases, with 10 bases left in between. The CDR3 has 14 residues. CDR3 in DNA: TGTGCCAGCAGTAGGGGATATAACACCGGGGAGCTGTTTTTT. This sequence encodes CASSRGYNTGELFF. Complete variable domain (other parts from reference TRBV7-2 and TRBJ2-2): GAGVSQSPSNKVTEKGKDVELRCDPISGHTALYWYRQSLGQGLEFLIYFQGNSAPDKSGLPSDRFSAERTGGSVSTLTIQRTQQEDSAVYLCASSRGYNTGELFFGEGSRLTVL.

This clonotype was seen only a few times. The CDR3 nucleotides are TGCGCCAGCAGCCCGGGGCAGGGTCGGTCCAAAAACATTCAGTACTTC. This translates into CASSPGQGRSKNIQYF. The V and J genes are TRBV4-1 and TRBJ2-4; perhaps D is TRBD1 or TRBD2 (5 bases each). CDR1 MGHRA and CDR2 YSYEKL come from the germline V gene. The V end lost 4 bases, the J end lost 2 bases, and 15 bases lay between the germline ends. The CDR3 is 16 residues long.

This rearrangement joins TRBV10-3 to TRBJ1-4, with D uncertain. The CDR3 runs to 13 residues. Germline lookup yields CDR1 ENHRY and CDR2 SYGVKD. V shed 11 bases and J shed 8 bases, with 18 bases lying between them. CDR3 nucleotides: TGTGCCTCCCGGGCGGGCTTTGGGGAAAAACTGTTTTTT. Protein sequence: CASRAGFGEKLFF.

V gene TRBV7-2 combines with J gene TRBJ2-1, with 12 bases that match TRBD2. The V gene end was trimmed by 4 bases and the J gene end by 7 bases; junction bases not matched to a gene: 8. Germline V gives CDR1 SGHTA, CDR2 FQGNSA. The CDR3 has 16 amino acids. Here the CDR3 DNA reads TGTGCCAGCAGCTCAAGACTAGCGGGAGTCCAGAATGAGCAGTTCTTC. The encoded protein is CASSSRLAGVQNEQFF.

V usage is TRBV20-1 and J usage is TRBJ2-3; 8 nucleotides line up with TRBD2. CDR3 length: 15 amino acids. The trim removed 7 bases at V and 3 bases at J, leaving 12 bases unmatched. The germline CDR1 and CDR2 sequences are DFQATT and SNEGSKA (reference sequence). The CDR3 DNA reads TGCAGTGGGATGGACGGGACTAGTCTGACAGATACGCAGTATTTT. Encoded protein: CSGMDGTSLTDTQYF.

The chain employs TRBV12-3 or TRBV12-4 and TRBJ2-3; D is perhaps TRBD2 (6 bases). The CDR3 spans 13 residues. V dropped 8 bases and J dropped 2 bases, with 11 bases sitting between them. CDR3 loop: CASRRGATDTQYF. The CDR3 DNA reads TGTGCCAGCCGGCGCGGGGCCACAGATACGCAGTATTTT.

The chain is built from TRBV19 and TRBJ1-4; D remains unclear. V lost 5 bases and J lost 4, with 8 bases in between. The CDR3 has 13 residues. The V gene's germline CDR1 is LNHDA and CDR2 SQIVND (reference sequence). The CDR3 nucleotides are TGTGCCAGTAGTTCCAGTAATAATGAAAAACTGTTTTTT. Amino acid sequence: CASSSSNNEKLFF. Based on the CDR3 plus reference TRBV19 and TRBJ1-4, the full variable domain is DGGITQSPKYLFRKEGQNVTLSCEQNLNHDAMYWYRQDPGQGLRLIYYSQIVNDFQKGDIAEGYSVSREKKESFPLTVTSAQKNPTAFYLCASSSSNNEKLFFGSGTQLSVL.

The chain couples TRBV12-3 or TRBV12-4 to TRBJ2-1; D may correspond to TRBD1 or TRBD2 (5 bases each). Trimming removed 6 bases from V and 4 bases from J, with 22 bases in between. This CDR3 is 17 amino acids long. The chain's CDR3 is CASSPKSPGPTYNEQFF. Here the CDR3 DNA reads TGTGCCAGCAGCCCAAAATCCCCGGGACCAACGTACAATGAGCAGTTCTTC.

This clonotype has only a few counts. This sequence joins TRBV7-2 and TRBJ2-1; the match to TRBD2 covers 8 bases. Germline lookup yields CDR1 SGHTA and CDR2 FQGNSA. V dropped 4 bases and J dropped 3; count of bases not matched to a gene: 5. The CDR3 is 15 amino acids. The CDR3 DNA sequence: TGTGCCAGCAGCTGGAGCGGGGGAAACTACAATGAGCAGTTCTTC. Amino acid sequence: CASSWSGGNYNEQFF.

V is TRBV7-8 and J is TRBJ2-6; 7 bases fit TRBD2. Trimming took 7 bases from V and 3 from J; bases not matched to a gene: 12. The germline CDR1 and CDR2 sequences are SGHVS and FQNEAQ. CDR3 size: 17 residues. The CDR3 nucleotides are TGTGCCAGCACCGCAAGGGAGGGAATAGTTGGGGCCAACGTCCTGACTTTC. Its translation is CASTAREGIVGANVLTF.

In its sample, this clonotype was seen a few times. The chain is built from TRBV7-2 and TRBJ1-2; D is possibly TRBD1 (5 bases). Trimming pared 1 base from V and 4 bases from J, leaving 25 bases between. The CDR3 is 19 residues long. CDR1 is SGHTA and CDR2 is FQGNSA in the germline V gene. Here the CDR3 DNA reads TGTGCCAGCAGCTTAGGAGGGACCGGGGCCGGTGTTCAGCCCTATGGCTACACCTTC. Translated, it gives CASSLGGTGAGVQPYGYTF.